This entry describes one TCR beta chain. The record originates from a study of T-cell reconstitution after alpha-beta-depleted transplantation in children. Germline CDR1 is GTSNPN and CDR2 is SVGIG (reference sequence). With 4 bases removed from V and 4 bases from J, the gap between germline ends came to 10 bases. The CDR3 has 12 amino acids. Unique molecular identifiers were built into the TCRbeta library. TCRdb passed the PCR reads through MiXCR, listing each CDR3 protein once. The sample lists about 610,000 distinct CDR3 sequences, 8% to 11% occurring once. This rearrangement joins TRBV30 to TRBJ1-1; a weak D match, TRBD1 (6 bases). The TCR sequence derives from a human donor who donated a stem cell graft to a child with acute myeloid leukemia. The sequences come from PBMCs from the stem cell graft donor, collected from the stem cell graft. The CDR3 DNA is TGTGCCTGGATGGGGGCTGGCACTGAAGCTTTCTTT. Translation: CAWMGAGTEAFF.